This T cell receptor beta chain was retrieved from a study of Graves' ophthalmopathy and Graves' hyperthyroidism. This clonotype was seen a handful of times. The target antigen is unknown. Germline V CDR1 and CDR2: DFQATT, SNEGSKA (reference sequence). The CDR3 extends over 15 amino acids. Trimming took off 3 bases at V and 6 bases at J, with 18 bases between the two ends. Researchers took RNA transcripts and amplified TCR beta CDR3 regions from them. Investigators did first-round RT-PCR with HTBI primers, then second-round multiplex PCR. From the multiplex PCR reads, TCRdb called clonotypes with MiXCR, one entry per CDR3 protein. The profile shows over a million distinct CDR3 sequences, less than 45% of them singletons. Study conclusions and caveats: The authors also found most expanded thyroid clonotypes above 0.001 frequency in blood.

The sequenced material came from peripheral blood or thyroid tissue (not recorded which). The chain joins TRBV20-1 to TRBJ1-5, with a tentative D call TRBD1 (5 bases). The receptor comes from an adult man with Graves' hyperthyroidism. This CDR3 is CSASMGGRVGQPQHF. The CDR3 DNA reads TGCAGTGCTAGTATGGGAGGCAGGGTGGGTCAGCCCCAGCATTTT.